This T cell receptor beta chain was sequenced in a study of blood T cells in healthy people across ages. This clonotype was counted a few times. This CDR3 comprises 14 residues. The V and J ends lost 4 bases and 2 bases respectively, with 10 bases between them. Germline CDR1 and CDR2: SGHTA and FQGNSA. The authors ran a second PCR of 7 to 11 cycles using a sample-barcoded 5' primer and a J-beta primer mix. MiXCR was run by TCRdb on the 5' RACE reads, yielding one entry per CDR3 protein. The sample has about a million distinct CDR3 sequences, about 48% seen once. This clonotype was sampled from a man aged 25-45 years in good health. The sample taken for sequencing was blood. The chain couples TRBV7-2 to TRBJ2-3; D might be TRBD1 (5 bases). The CDR3 spells CASSSRQHTDTQYF. The CDR3 nucleotides read TGTGCCAGCAGCTCTAGACAGCACACAGATACGCAGTATTTT.